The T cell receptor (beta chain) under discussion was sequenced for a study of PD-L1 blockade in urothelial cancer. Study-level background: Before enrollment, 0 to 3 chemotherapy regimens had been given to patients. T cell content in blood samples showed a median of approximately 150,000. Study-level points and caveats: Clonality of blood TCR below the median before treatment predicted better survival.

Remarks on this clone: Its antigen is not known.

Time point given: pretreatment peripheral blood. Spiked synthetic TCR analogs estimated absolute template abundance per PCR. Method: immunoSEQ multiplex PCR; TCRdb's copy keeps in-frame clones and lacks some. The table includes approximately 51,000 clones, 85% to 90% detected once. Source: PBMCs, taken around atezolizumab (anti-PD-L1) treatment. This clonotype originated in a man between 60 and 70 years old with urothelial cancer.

CDR3 sequence (DNA): TGTGCCAGCAGCGTAGCGGGGGGGCCCCGAGAGACCCAGTACTTC. Amino acid sequence: CASSVAGGPRETQYF. The rearrangement uses TRBV9 and TRBJ2-5, with 8 bases identical to TRBD2. Germline V gene data show CDR1 as SGDLS and CDR2 as YYNGEE. Trimming cost V 0 bases and J 4 bases; bases outside gene matches: 5. The CDR3 runs to 15 residues. The full variable domain, its missing parts supplied by reference TRBV9 and TRBJ2-5, is DSGVTQTPKHLITATGQRVTLRCSPRSGDLSVYWYQQSLDQGLQFLIQYYNGEERAKGNILERFSAQQFPDLHSELNLSSLELGDSALYFCASSVAGGPRETQYFGPGTRLLVL.